Following are 26 T cell receptor beta chains from one sample sequenced in a study of molecular identifiers for immune sequencing clone quantification. One entry per CDR3 protein, called by TCRdb with MiXCR from the PCR reads. The sample includes around 460,000 distinct CDR3 sequences, about a fifth of them seen just once. The sequenced sample was naive CD8+ T cells from blood, with Jurkat cell RNA spiked in. Subset reported: FACS-sorted CD8+CD4-CCR7+CD45RA+ naive T cells. These receptor sequences come from a human donor in good health. Some libraries in this study had Jurkat cell RNA spiked in.

This clonotype was picked up many times. For the CDR3, the DNA is TGTGCCAGCAGCCGTAACAGCTCCCCAAACTCCTACGAGCAGTACTTC. As protein: CASSRNSSPNSYEQYF. The chain has TRBV28 and TRBJ2-7, with no clear D. V lost 6 bases and J 0 bases, leaving 18 bases between the germline ends. The CDR3 is 16 amino acids. The V gene's germline CDR1 is MDHEN and CDR2 SYDVKM.

This clonotype was counted at least ten times. The V call is TRBV28, the J call TRBJ2-7, with 8 bases matching TRBD1. Germline V gives CDR1 MDHEN, CDR2 SYDVKM. The CDR3 has 15 amino acids. The junction had 6 bases not matched to a gene; V was cut back by 4 bases and J by 1 base. The CDR3 DNA sequence: TGTGCCAGCAGTTACGGACAGGGTTCGTCCTACGAGCAGTACTTC. Its protein is CASSYGQGSSYEQYF. Full variable domain (missing parts from reference TRBV28 and TRBJ2-7): DVKVTQSSRYLVKRTGEKVFLECVQDMDHENMFWYRQDPGLGLRLIYFSYDVKMKEKGDIPEGYSVSREKKERFSLILESASTNQTSMYLCASSYGQGSSYEQYFGPGTRLTVT.

This clonotype showed up many times. The V and J genes are TRBV7-9 and TRBJ1-4; D might be TRBD1 (6 bases). V was pared by 1 base and J by 1 base, with 10 bases between. The CDR3 spans 16 residues. The germline V gene encodes CDR1 SEHNR and CDR2 FQNEAQ (reference sequence). The CDR3 region is CASSLEEGGTNEKLFF. The CDR3 DNA reads TGTGCCAGCAGCTTAGAAGAGGGGGGAACTAATGAAAAACTGTTTTTT.

Points on this clonotype: A much more abundant neighbour one base away suggests this may be a read error. The gene calls are TRBV5-5 and TRBJ1-1, with a tentative D call TRBD1 (6 bases). The CDR3 is 15 amino acids. V lost 4 bases to trimming and J lost 5 bases, with 18 bases between them. From germline, CDR1 is SGHKS and CDR2 YYEKEE (reference sequence). In DNA, the CDR3 is TGTGCCAGCAGCCTTTTTCAGGGGCCGGGGACTGAAGCTTTCTTT. Residues: CASSLFQGPGTEAFF.

Comment on this clonotype: This is likely a read error, given that the CDR3 carries no conserved phenylalanine or tryptophan at its end. This chain joins TRBV19 and TRBJ1-1, with D unclear. Per germline, CDR1 LNHDA and CDR2 SQIVND (reference sequence). V was cut by 3 bases and J by 1 base, with 9 bases left in between. The CDR3 covers 14 residues. CDR3 coding DNA: TGTGCCAGTAGTATCCCGGGAGGGAACACTGAAGCTTTCCTT. As protein: CASSIPGGNTEAFL.

The chain employs TRBV7-9 and TRBJ2-5; TRBD1 matches at 8 bases. Germline lookup yields CDR1 SEHNR and CDR2 FQNEAQ (reference sequence). The V and J ends lost 5 bases and 5 bases, in that order; junction bases with no gene match: 10. CDR3 length: 15 residues. Here the CDR3 reads CASSTSGGWRETQYF. CDR3 bases: TGTGCCAGCAGCACGTCAGGGGGCTGGCGGGAGACCCAGTACTTC.

The chain links TRBV7-9 to TRBJ1-1, with 9 bases that match TRBD1. Germline V lookup: CDR1 SEHNR, CDR2 FQNEAQ (reference sequence). The CDR3 spans 14 residues. The J segment lost 7 bases and the V segment lost 8 bases, leaving 11 bases of the junction unmatched. CDR3 protein: CASGAEDRGGEAFF. Here the CDR3 DNA reads TGTGCCAGCGGCGCGGAGGACAGGGGTGGTGAAGCTTTCTTT.

Of note for this clonotype: This may come from a read error, since a much larger clone is one base off. The chain employs TRBV6-5 and TRBJ2-3; no firm D call. The CDR3 spans 13 residues. CDR1 and CDR2 from the germline V gene are MNHEY and SVGAGI. The CDR3 DNA reads as TGTGCCGGCAGTTACTCGCAACCAGATACGCAGTATTTT. Translation: CAGSYSQPDTQYF.

In its sample, this clonotype was seen many times. J is TRBJ2-3 and V is TRBV7-9; 7 bases match TRBD2. CDR3 length: 15 amino acids. Germline CDR1 and CDR2: SEHNR and FQNEAQ (reference sequence). The V and J ends lost 5 bases and 0 bases, in that order; junction bases with no gene match: 5. The CDR3 nucleotides are TGTGCCAGCAGCCCTAGCGGTTCTAGCACAGATACGCAGTATTTT. Its protein is CASSPSGSSTDTQYF.

The chain links TRBV7-9 to TRBJ2-1, with a tentative D call TRBD2 (6 bases). The V end was cut by 3 bases, the J end by 8 bases, with 14 bases between. Germline V lookup: CDR1 SEHNR, CDR2 FQNEAQ (reference sequence). The CDR3 is 14 residues long. CDR3: CASSFPGKRDEQFF. CDR3 in DNA: TGTGCCAGCAGCTTTCCGGGGAAGCGGGATGAGCAGTTCTTC.

This rearrangement joins TRBV28 to TRBJ2-3; D is perhaps TRBD2 (5 bases). Germline assignment: CDR1 MDHEN and CDR2 SYDVKM. Trimming removed 1 base from V and 5 bases from J, with 13 bases in between. The CDR3 is made up of 15 amino acids. CDR3 sequence (DNA): TGTGCCAGCAGTTTATACGGAGCCGCGGGAGATACGCAGTATTTT. It yields the protein CASSLYGAAGDTQYF.

The chain couples TRBV19 to TRBJ1-5; D call uncertain. Germline V gene sequence: CDR1 LNHDA, CDR2 SQIVND (reference sequence). The V gene lost 3 bases and the J gene lost 0 bases, with 9 bases spanning the gap. The length of the CDR3 is 15 residues. The DNA of the CDR3 is TGTGCCAGTAGTATTGTAGATTCTAGCAATCAGCCCCAGCATTTT. It encodes CASSIVDSSNQPQHF.

The chain has TRBV27 and TRBJ1-4; D not resolved. This CDR3 region has 14 residues. V lost 5 bases and J 4 bases, leaving 11 bases between the germline ends. Germline V gene sequence: CDR1 MNHEY, CDR2 SMNVEV (reference sequence). In DNA form, the CDR3 reads TGTGCCAGCAGTCCAGACACCAATAATGAAAAACTGTTTTTT. Amino acids: CASSPDTNNEKLFF.

In this sample, this clonotype turned up many times. The chain uses TRBV6-2 or TRBV6-3 and TRBJ2-1; TRBD2 matches at 10 bases. There are 13 residues in the CDR3. The ends lost 1 base at V and 10 bases at J; junction bases unmatched: 1. Germline CDR1 and CDR2: MNHEY and SVGEGT. The CDR3, as DNA: TGTGCCAGCAGTTACTTGGGACTAGCGGAGCAGTTCTTC. This codes for CASSYLGLAEQFF.

This clonotype was found a few times. The chain links TRBV7-2 to TRBJ2-7; no definite D call. Germline V gene sequence: CDR1 SGHTA, CDR2 FQGNSA. This CDR3 is built from 13 residues. Trimming shortened V by 2 bases and J by 2 bases, and 7 bases separated the two germline ends. CDR3 sequence: CASSLFSTYEQYF. The CDR3 coding sequence is TGTGCCAGCAGCTTATTTTCCACCTACGAGCAGTACTTC.

This clonotype appeared many times. This chain links TRBV7-2 with TRBJ2-1; D is undetermined. The V gene lost 1 base and the J gene lost 9 bases, with 13 bases spanning the gap. CDR3 length: 14 residues. From germline, CDR1 is SGHTA and CDR2 FQGNSA. CDR3 in DNA: TGTGCCAGCAGCTTAGTTACCCACGACTCTGAGCAGTTCTTC. As protein: CASSLVTHDSEQFF.

J is TRBJ1-2 and V is TRBV4-1; possible D gene TRBD1, 5 bases. Germline V gives CDR1 MGHRA, CDR2 YSYEKL. The length of the CDR3 is 14 residues. V lost 1 base and J 2 bases, leaving 8 bases between the germline ends. Written as DNA, the CDR3 is TGCGCCAGCAGCCAAGTGGACAACAACTATGGCTACACCTTC. Amino acids: CASSQVDNNYGYTF.

To note about this clonotype: A read error is possible here, since a much larger clone lies one base away. V and J are TRBV7-9 and TRBJ2-7, with 11 nucleotides matching TRBD1. Looked up from germline, CDR1 is SEHNR and CDR2 is FQNEAQ (reference sequence). Germline trimming cut 6 bases from V and 6 bases from J; bases unmatched to any gene: 10. The CDR3 contains 15 residues. The CDR3 DNA follows: TGTGCCAGCAGGCCAAGCCGGGACAGGGGGAGCGAGCAGTACTTC. Translated: CASRPSRDRGSEQYF.

In its sample, this clonotype was seen a few times. This chain connects TRBV12-3 or TRBV12-4 to TRBJ2-7, with D possibly matching TRBD1 (7 bases). The CDR3 has 14 residues. The V and J ends lost 6 bases and 6 bases respectively, with 18 bases between them. The CDR3 sequence is CASRPQGGRTEQYF. CDR3 sequence (DNA): TGTGCCAGCAGACCCCAGGGGGGTCGGACCGAGCAGTACTTC.

This clonotype was counted many times. The chain carries TRBV2 and TRBJ1-1; 9 nucleotides agree with TRBD1. The CDR3 loop spans 16 amino acids. Germline CDR1 is SNHLY and CDR2 is FYNNEI. The V and J ends lost 5 bases and 4 bases, in that order; junction bases with no gene match: 11. For the CDR3, the DNA is TGTGCCAGCAGTCCGTGGGGGGACAGGGATACCACTGAAGCTTTCTTT. Its translation: CASSPWGDRDTTEAFF. The full variable domain, rest sourced from reference TRBV2 and TRBJ1-1, is EPEVTQTPSHQVTQMGQEVILRCVPISNHLYFYWYRQILGQKVEFLVSFYNNEISEKSEIFDDQFSVERPDGSNFTLKIRSTKLEDSAMYFCASSPWGDRDTTEAFFGQGTRLTVV.

In its sample, this clonotype was seen many times. The CDR3 DNA sequence: TGTGCCGGAATCGGGACAGGGGGGATAGGCTCTGGAAACACCATATATTTT. As protein: CAGIGTGGIGSGNTIYF. The chain is built from TRBV6-9 and TRBJ1-3, with 11 bases that match TRBD1. Trimming took 11 bases from V and 0 from J; bases not matched to a gene: 12. The CDR3 covers 17 residues. CDR1 MNHGY and CDR2 SVAAGI come from the germline V gene.

This clonotype turned up a few times. V and J are TRBV6-2 or TRBV6-3 and TRBJ1-1, with a weak D call TRBD1 (5 bases). The CDR3 is 16 residues long. Germline V lookup: CDR1 MNHEY, CDR2 SVGEGT. V lost 7 bases and J lost 0, with 18 bases in between. Written as DNA, the CDR3 is TGTGCCAGCATCTCCTATTGGGGGGGGGTGAACACTGAAGCTTTCTTT. Translated, it gives CASISYWGGVNTEAFF.

For this clonotype: Since a much larger clone is just one base distant, this may be a read error. The rearrangement links TRBV5-1 to TRBJ2-7; D possibly corresponds to TRBD1 (6 bases). The CDR3 covers 16 residues. Germline values: CDR1 SGHRS, CDR2 YFSETQ. The CDR3 loop reads CASSLEGGTQTYERYF. The CDR3 nucleotides read TGCGCCAGCAGCTTGGAAGGGGGAACTCAGACCTACGAGCGGTACTTC.

This clonotype was observed a few times. The chain employs TRBV7-6 and TRBJ2-2, with 12 bases matching TRBD2. The V and J ends lost 6 bases and 7 bases, in that order; junction bases with no gene match: 9. This CDR3 is 16 amino acids long. The V gene's germline CDR1 is SGHVS and CDR2 FNYEAQ. DNA of the CDR3: TGTGCCAGCAGTCCCACTAGCGGGGGGATTAACGGGGAGCTGTTTTTT. Protein: CASSPTSGGINGELFF.

This clonotype was found many times. The J gene is TRBJ1-2, the V gene TRBV2, with unresolved D. The CDR3 spans 15 residues. CDR1 is SNHLY and CDR2 is FYNNEI in the germline V gene. Trimming removed 2 bases at V and 2 bases at J, with 12 bases between. The CDR3 loop reads CASSENLGRNYGYTF. CDR3 in DNA: TGTGCCAGCAGTGAAAATCTGGGCAGAAACTATGGCTACACCTTC.

This clonotype came up many times. This rearrangement joins TRBV7-9 to TRBJ2-6; TRBD1 is a possible D gene (6 bases). V was trimmed by 0 bases and J by 0 bases, leaving 12 bases between them. Germline-derived CDR1 and CDR2 are SEHNR and FQNEAQ (reference sequence). The CDR3 is 18 residues long. As DNA, the CDR3 is TGTGCCAGCAGCTTAGCTACAGGGCCTCTCTCTGGGGCCAACGTCCTGACTTTC. This sequence encodes CASSLATGPLSGANVLTF.